This T cell receptor (beta chain) was sequenced during a study of control samples from healthy donors and cancer patients. The trim removed 0 bases at V and 3 bases at J, leaving 9 bases unmatched. The CDR3 runs 18 residues. From germline, CDR1 is LGHNT and CDR2 FRNRAP. The repertoire was sequenced with immunoSEQ multiplex PCR; TCRdb's copy has only in-frame clones and lacks some. The table includes 230,000 or so clones, around 94% detected once. Sequencing was carried out using blood. This receptor was taken from a man aged 50-60 years in good health. The chain joins TRBV12-5 to TRBJ2-1; 9 bases fit TRBD2. In DNA, the CDR3 is TGTGCTAGTGGTTTGGTAACTGATAGCGGGGGAGTCTACAATGAGCAGTTCTTC. Amino acids: CASGLVTDSGGVYNEQFF.